Below, 29 T cell receptor beta chains from the same sample are listed, as sequenced in a study of cytomegalovirus exposure and HLA in healthy donors. The primer mix had 60 Vbeta and 13 Jbeta primers. The method was immunoSEQ multiplex PCR; TCRdb's version includes in-frame clones alone and lacks a portion of them. The table lists about 260,000 clones, 80% to 90% of them singletons. The specimen sequenced was PBMCs. These receptors all come from a middle-aged woman in good health and CMV-seropositive.

The V and J genes are TRBV5-1 and TRBJ1-1; 7 bases align to TRBD1. The CDR3 has 14 residues. Trimming at V came to 3 bases and at J to 1 base, leaving 3 bases not matched to a gene. Germline CDR1 and CDR2: SGHRS and YFSETQ. The CDR3 DNA reads TGCGCCAGCAGCTCGGGACAGACGAACACTGAAGCTTTCTTT. The encoded protein is CASSSGQTNTEAFF.

In this sample, this clone turned up a few times. The chain recombines TRBV28 with TRBJ2-5; 7 bases fit TRBD2. The end of the DNA aligns better with TRBJ2-7, so the J call may be wrong. Germline values: CDR1 MDHEN, CDR2 SYDVKM. The CDR3 runs 14 residues. The DNA for the CDR3 is TGTGCCAGCAGTTTAGGGGGGGGACTCTACGAGCAGTACTTC. This codes for CASSLGGGLYEQYF.

This rearrangement joins TRBV27 to TRBJ1-1; 7 nucleotides line up with TRBD1. Germline loops: CDR1 MNHEY, CDR2 SMNVEV (reference sequence). This CDR3 has 17 residues. V lost 6 bases and J lost 2; bases outside the gene matches: 15. CDR3 DNA: TGTGCCAGCAGGCTAAAACCCTTGGGACAGACCAACACTGAAGCTTTCTTT. Amino acid sequence: CASRLKPLGQTNTEAFF.

V and J are TRBV28 and TRBJ2-1, with 7 positions matching TRBD1. V was clipped by 3 bases and J by 9 bases; unmatched bases: 8. The CDR3 contains 14 residues. Germline CDR1 and CDR2: MDHEN and SYDVKM. The CDR3 DNA reads TGTGCCAGCAGTTTGTACAGGGGAGACTTTGAGCAGTTCTTC. It yields the protein CASSLYRGDFEQFF.

This clone occurred a few times. The rearrangement links TRBV28 to TRBJ2-1, with 13 nucleotides matching TRBD2. The CDR3 sequence is 19 residues long. The V gene's germline CDR1 is MDHEN and CDR2 SYDVKM. Trimming at V came to 2 bases and at J to 7 bases, leaving 14 bases not matched to a gene. CDR3: CASSLGLLAGGPVGNEQFF. In nucleotides, the CDR3 is TGTGCCAGCAGTTTAGGGCTACTAGCGGGAGGGCCGGTAGGAAATGAGCAGTTCTTC.

The chain carries TRBV9 and TRBJ2-7; a possible D gene is TRBD2 (6 bases). Germline assignment: CDR1 SGDLS and CDR2 YYNGEE. V gave up 0 bases and J gave up 6 bases, with 16 bases separating them. The CDR3 loop spans 15 amino acids. The CDR3, as DNA: TGTGCCAGCAGCGTAGGTATCGGGAGCGGGTCCGAGCAGTACTTC. This codes for CASSVGIGSGSEQYF.

The gene calls are TRBV11-2 and TRBJ2-5; D may be TRBD1 (6 bases). The CDR3 consists of 13 residues. Trimming cost V 5 bases and J 2 bases, with 9 bases left between them. Germline V lookup: CDR1 SGHAT, CDR2 FQNNGV. The CDR3 reads CASSPGQQETQYF. The CDR3 nucleotides read TGTGCCAGCAGCCCGGGACAACAAGAGACCCAGTACTTC.

The chain recombines TRBV9 with TRBJ2-7, with D perhaps matching TRBD1 (7 bases). This CDR3 has 14 amino acids. The ends were cut back, 4 bases at V and 2 bases at J, with 13 bases in the middle. CDR1 SGDLS and CDR2 YYNGEE come from the germline V gene. CDR3 amino acids: CASSRGGTAYEQYF. CDR3 sequence (DNA): TGTGCCAGCAGCAGAGGGGGGACAGCCTACGAGCAGTACTTC.

Comments on this clone: One junction end disagrees with the germline gene, perhaps due to a read error. This chain links TRBV7-9 with TRBJ2-5, with 8 positions matching TRBD1. Per the germline V gene, CDR1 is SEHNR and CDR2 is FQNEAQ (reference sequence). The CDR3 is 15 amino acids. CDR3 DNA: TGTTCCAGCAGCTTAGTAGGGACAGGCTTCGAGACCCAGTACTTC. Amino acid sequence: CSSSLVGTGFETQYF.

V and J are TRBV6-4 and TRBJ2-5; 9 bases line up with TRBD1. The CDR3 spans 15 residues. In germline, CDR1 is MRHNA, CDR2 SNTAGT. Trimming at V came to 6 bases and at J to 4 bases, leaving 9 bases not matched to a gene. CDR3 nucleotide sequence: TGTGCCAGCAGCCCGACAGGGGGGAAATCAGAGACCCAGTACTTC. Amino acids: CASSPTGGKSETQYF.

In its sample, this clone was seen a few times. The chain couples TRBV27 to TRBJ2-1; possible D gene TRBD2, 6 bases. Germline lookup yields CDR1 MNHEY and CDR2 SMNVEV (reference sequence). The CDR3 contains 17 residues. Trimming shortened V by 0 bases and J by 10 bases, and 22 bases separated the two germline ends. The CDR3, as DNA: TGTGCCAGCAGTTTATCGCGGGGTCAGGGCAGCGGCCCGGAGCAGTTCTTC. Protein sequence: CASSLSRGQGSGPEQFF.

This clone appeared once. J is TRBJ2-7 and V is TRBV2, with 9 positions matching TRBD1. V shed 7 bases, J shed 2 bases, and the junction held 3 bases outside the gene matches. In germline, CDR1 is SNHLY, CDR2 FYNNEI. This CDR3 has 13 amino acids. The CDR3 is CASNRDRAYEQYF. DNA for the CDR3: TGTGCCAGCAACCGGGACAGGGCCTACGAGCAGTACTTC.

The chain has TRBV19 and TRBJ2-6, with D maybe TRBD2 (6 bases). The V gene's germline CDR1 is LNHDA and CDR2 SQIVND (reference sequence). V gave up 5 bases and J gave up 5 bases, with 16 bases separating them. The CDR3 loop spans 16 amino acids. Here the CDR3 reads CASSLTPGTRANVLTF. In nucleotides, the CDR3 is TGTGCCAGTAGTTTAACACCCGGGACTCGGGCCAACGTCCTGACTTTC.

The rearrangement uses TRBV5-6 and TRBJ2-5; the D is unclear. The V and J ends lost 1 base and 5 bases respectively, with 9 bases between them. The CDR3 consists of 13 residues. Per the germline V gene, CDR1 is SGHDT and CDR2 is YYEEEE. The CDR3 here is CASSLRGVETQYF. DNA for the CDR3: TGTGCCAGCAGCTTGCGCGGAGTGGAGACCCAGTACTTC.

The V and J genes are TRBV7-9 and TRBJ2-3; D remains ambiguous. The germline V and J ends were trimmed by 3 bases and 5 bases, with 9 bases remaining between them. CDR3 size: 13 residues. Looked up from germline, CDR1 is SEHNR and CDR2 is FQNEAQ (reference sequence). CDR3 region: CASSFTSVDTQYF. CDR3 sequence (DNA): TGTGCCAGCAGCTTTACGAGCGTAGATACGCAGTATTTT.

The chain uses TRBV27 and TRBJ2-2; 8 bases are shared with TRBD2. With V trimmed by 6 bases and J by 0 bases, 3 bases remained unmatched. Germline-derived CDR1 and CDR2 are MNHEY and SMNVEV (reference sequence). This CDR3 region has 15 residues. CDR3 protein: CASSLAGPNTGELFF. CDR3 bases: TGTGCCAGCAGCCTAGCGGGCCCGAACACCGGGGAGCTGTTTTTT.

The V and J genes are TRBV7-8 and TRBJ2-1, with D possibly matching TRBD2 (6 bases). Trimming took 1 base from V and 2 from J, leaving 21 bases between them. Germline V lookup: CDR1 SGHVS, CDR2 FQNEAQ. The CDR3 loop spans 19 amino acids. CDR3 residues: CASSLEQGYGAGPYNEQFF. Written as DNA, the CDR3 is TGTGCCAGCAGCTTAGAACAAGGGTACGGAGCGGGCCCCTACAATGAGCAGTTCTTC.

The gene calls are TRBV5-8 and TRBJ2-1; 10 bases are a match to TRBD1. The CDR3 loop spans 18 amino acids. Germline V gives CDR1 SGHTS, CDR2 YDEGEE. V shed 0 bases and J 0 bases; nucleotides not matched to a gene: 6. CDR3 sequence: CASSLGGTGESSYNEQFF. DNA of the CDR3: TGTGCCAGCAGCTTGGGGGGGACAGGGGAAAGCTCCTACAATGAGCAGTTCTTC. Looking up the rest from reference TRBV5-8 and TRBJ2-1 gives the full variable domain: EAGVTQSPTHLIKTRGQQATLRCSPISGHTSVYWYQQALGLGLQFLLWYDEGEERNRGNFPPRFSGRQFPNYSSELNVNALELEDSALYLCASSLGGTGESSYNEQFFGPGTRLTVL.

The chain combines TRBV7-2 with TRBJ2-3; D possibly corresponds to TRBD2 (6 bases). Looked up from germline, CDR1 is SGHTA and CDR2 is FQGNSA. Trimming left V 6 bases short and J 3 bases short, with 19 bases between. The CDR3 consists of 16 residues. The CDR3 nucleotides are TGTGCCAGCAGTCCGAGGGCGGGACGGAGGACAGATACGCAGTATTTT. This gives the protein CASSPRAGRRTDTQYF. The complete variable domain, with remaining parts taken from reference TRBV7-2 and TRBJ2-3, reads GAGVSQSPSNKVTEKGKDVELRCDPISGHTALYWYRQSLGQGLEFLIYFQGNSAPDKSGLPSDRFSAERTGGSVSTLTIQRTQQEDSAVYLCASSPRAGRRTDTQYFGPGTRLTVL.

For this clone: One junction end does not reproduce the germline sequence, and a read error may be involved. CDR3 protein: CASTGLRNAIYF. CDR3 nucleotide sequence: TGTGCCAGTACGGGACTGAGAAACGCCATATATTTT. The chain uses TRBV25-1 and TRBJ1-3, with TRBD1 as a possible D gene (5 bases). The CDR3 extends over 12 amino acids. Germline CDR1 is MGHDK and CDR2 is SYGVNS.

The rearrangement links TRBV11-3 to TRBJ2-1; the match to TRBD2 covers 12 bases. Germline V gene data show CDR1 as SGHNT and CDR2 as YENEEA. The CDR3 has 17 amino acids. The trim removed 5 bases at V and 4 bases at J, leaving 9 bases unmatched. In DNA, the CDR3 is TGTGCCAGCAGCCAGACTAGCGGGAGTGCAAATTACAATGAGCAGTTCTTC. Residues: CASSQTSGSANYNEQFF. Filled out from reference TRBV11-3 and TRBJ2-1, the complete variable domain reads EAGVVQSPRYKIIEKKQPVAFWCNPISGHNTLYWYLQNLGQGPELLIRYENEEAVDDSQLPKDRFSAERLKGVDSTLKIQPAELGDSAVYLCASSQTSGSANYNEQFFGPGTRLTVL.

This sequence joins TRBV19 and TRBJ1-2; 9 nucleotides align to TRBD1. Germline values: CDR1 LNHDA, CDR2 SQIVND (reference sequence). This CDR3 is built from 17 residues. V shed 7 bases, J shed 4 bases, and the junction held 16 bases outside the gene matches. CDR3 sequence: CASTLENPGTGPYGYTF. CDR3 DNA sequence: TGTGCCAGTACCCTCGAAAATCCCGGGACAGGGCCCTATGGCTACACCTTC.

The chain combines TRBV29-1 with TRBJ2-7; 10 nucleotides agree with TRBD1. Germline V gene lookup returns CDR1 SQVTM and CDR2 ANQGSEA. J gave up 3 bases and V 4 bases, and 15 bases lay outside the gene matches. The CDR3 has 17 amino acids. The CDR3, as DNA: TGCAGCGTTGGACCACCCGGCTGGGGGGACAGGGGCTACGAGCAGTACTTC. Translated: CSVGPPGWGDRGYEQYF.

This clone was seen once. This rearrangement joins TRBV29-1 to TRBJ2-1, with TRBD1 matching over 7 bases. Germline lookup yields CDR1 SQVTM and CDR2 ANQGSEA. V lost 7 bases to trimming and J lost 6 bases; unmatched junction nucleotides: 12. CDR3 size: 14 residues. Written as DNA, the CDR3 is TGCAGCGGTCGTACAGGGGTCCGCGGCAATGAGCAGTTCTTC. As protein: CSGRTGVRGNEQFF.

The CDR3 coding sequence is TGTGCCAGCAGCTCTACGCCCGACAGGGGGCGCCGGGAGACCCAGTACTTC. Translated: CASSSTPDRGRRETQYF. This chain links TRBV5-4 with TRBJ2-5, with 10 bases lining up with TRBD1. The CDR3 runs to 17 residues. V lost 3 bases and J lost 5; bases outside the gene matches: 13. Looked up from germline, CDR1 is SGHNT and CDR2 is YYREEE (reference sequence).

The chain has TRBV18 and TRBJ2-4, with TRBD2 as a possible D gene (5 bases). V lost 3 bases to trimming and J lost 5 bases, with 14 bases between them. From germline, CDR1 is KGHSH and CDR2 LQKENI. The CDR3 is 15 residues long. CDR3 DNA: TGTGCCAGCTCACCTTACGGGTCTAGCCAAAACATTCAGTACTTC. Translated: CASSPYGSSQNIQYF.

DNA for the CDR3: TGTGCCAGCAGCCTACGGACAGGCACTGAAGCTTTCTTT. Protein product: CASSLRTGTEAFF. The chain employs TRBV7-2 and TRBJ1-1; 7 positions match TRBD1. Germline V gene lookup returns CDR1 SGHTA and CDR2 FQGNSA. CDR3 size: 13 residues. Trimming cost V 5 bases and J 4 bases; bases outside gene matches: 4.

The chain employs TRBV11-2 and TRBJ1-1; perhaps TRBD1 as D (5 bases). The CDR3 has 15 residues. Germline-derived CDR1 and CDR2 are SGHAT and FQNNGV. Trimming shortened V by 0 bases and J by 4 bases, and 12 bases separated the two germline ends. CDR3 coding DNA: TGTGCCAGCAGCTTAGATGCGGGGCCGGGCACTGAAGCTTTCTTT. Its translation: CASSLDAGPGTEAFF.

The chain employs TRBV28 and TRBJ1-2; 9 bases fit TRBD1. This CDR3 spans 16 amino acids. Germline V CDR1 and CDR2: MDHEN, SYDVKM. The V and J ends lost 6 bases and 7 bases, in that order; junction bases with no gene match: 15. For the CDR3, the DNA is TGTGCCAGCAGCCTCAATACACAGGGGGCGGGGGGTGGCTACACCTTC. Translation: CASSLNTQGAGGGYTF.